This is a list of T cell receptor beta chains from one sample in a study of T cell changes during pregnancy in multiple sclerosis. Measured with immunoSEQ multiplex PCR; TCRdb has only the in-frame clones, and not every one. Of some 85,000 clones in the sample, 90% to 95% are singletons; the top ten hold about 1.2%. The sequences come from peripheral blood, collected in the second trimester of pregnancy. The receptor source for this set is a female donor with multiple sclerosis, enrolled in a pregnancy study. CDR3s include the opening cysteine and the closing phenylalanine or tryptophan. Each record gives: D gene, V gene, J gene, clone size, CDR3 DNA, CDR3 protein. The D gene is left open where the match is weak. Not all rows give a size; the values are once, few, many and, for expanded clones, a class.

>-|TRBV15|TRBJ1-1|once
TGTGCCACCAGCAGAGCAAACATCCAAAACACTGAAGCTTTCTTT
CATSRANIQNTEAFF
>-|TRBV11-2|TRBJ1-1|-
TGTGCCAGCAGCTTAGGTCCCCAAATTGAAGCTTTCTTT
CASSLGPQIEAFF
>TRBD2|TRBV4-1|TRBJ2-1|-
TGCGCCAGCAGCCAAGATGGTCCTAGCGGGTGGGCGGATGAGCAGTTCTTC
CASSQDGPSGWADEQFF
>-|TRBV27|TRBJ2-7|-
TGTGCCAGCAGTCCATTTACAGGGCACGAGCAGTACTTC
CASSPFTGHEQYF
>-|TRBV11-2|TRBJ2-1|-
TGTGCCAGCTCAAAGACTAGGAACTATGAGCAGTTCTTC
CASSKTRNYEQFF
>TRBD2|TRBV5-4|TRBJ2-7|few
TGTGCCAGCAGCTTTTCTAGCGGGAGTTTTAGCGACGAGCAGTACTTC
CASSFSSGSFSDEQYF
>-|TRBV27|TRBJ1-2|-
TGTGCCAGCAGTTTAAATTGGGGGGGCCTTGGCTACACCTTC
CASSLNWGGLGYTF
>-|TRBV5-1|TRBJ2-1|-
TGCGCCAGCAGGTGGACTGACAATGAGCAGTTCTTC
CASRWTDNEQFF
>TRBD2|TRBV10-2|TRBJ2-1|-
TGCGCCACTCGCGGGGGGGCTACGGGAATGGGGTATGAGCAGTTCTTC
CATRGGATGMGYEQFF
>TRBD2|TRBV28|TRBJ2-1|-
TGTGCCAGCAGTTTTATGGGCGCGGGGGGGGAGAGCTCCTACAATGAGCAGTTCTTC
CASSFMGAGGESSYNEQFF